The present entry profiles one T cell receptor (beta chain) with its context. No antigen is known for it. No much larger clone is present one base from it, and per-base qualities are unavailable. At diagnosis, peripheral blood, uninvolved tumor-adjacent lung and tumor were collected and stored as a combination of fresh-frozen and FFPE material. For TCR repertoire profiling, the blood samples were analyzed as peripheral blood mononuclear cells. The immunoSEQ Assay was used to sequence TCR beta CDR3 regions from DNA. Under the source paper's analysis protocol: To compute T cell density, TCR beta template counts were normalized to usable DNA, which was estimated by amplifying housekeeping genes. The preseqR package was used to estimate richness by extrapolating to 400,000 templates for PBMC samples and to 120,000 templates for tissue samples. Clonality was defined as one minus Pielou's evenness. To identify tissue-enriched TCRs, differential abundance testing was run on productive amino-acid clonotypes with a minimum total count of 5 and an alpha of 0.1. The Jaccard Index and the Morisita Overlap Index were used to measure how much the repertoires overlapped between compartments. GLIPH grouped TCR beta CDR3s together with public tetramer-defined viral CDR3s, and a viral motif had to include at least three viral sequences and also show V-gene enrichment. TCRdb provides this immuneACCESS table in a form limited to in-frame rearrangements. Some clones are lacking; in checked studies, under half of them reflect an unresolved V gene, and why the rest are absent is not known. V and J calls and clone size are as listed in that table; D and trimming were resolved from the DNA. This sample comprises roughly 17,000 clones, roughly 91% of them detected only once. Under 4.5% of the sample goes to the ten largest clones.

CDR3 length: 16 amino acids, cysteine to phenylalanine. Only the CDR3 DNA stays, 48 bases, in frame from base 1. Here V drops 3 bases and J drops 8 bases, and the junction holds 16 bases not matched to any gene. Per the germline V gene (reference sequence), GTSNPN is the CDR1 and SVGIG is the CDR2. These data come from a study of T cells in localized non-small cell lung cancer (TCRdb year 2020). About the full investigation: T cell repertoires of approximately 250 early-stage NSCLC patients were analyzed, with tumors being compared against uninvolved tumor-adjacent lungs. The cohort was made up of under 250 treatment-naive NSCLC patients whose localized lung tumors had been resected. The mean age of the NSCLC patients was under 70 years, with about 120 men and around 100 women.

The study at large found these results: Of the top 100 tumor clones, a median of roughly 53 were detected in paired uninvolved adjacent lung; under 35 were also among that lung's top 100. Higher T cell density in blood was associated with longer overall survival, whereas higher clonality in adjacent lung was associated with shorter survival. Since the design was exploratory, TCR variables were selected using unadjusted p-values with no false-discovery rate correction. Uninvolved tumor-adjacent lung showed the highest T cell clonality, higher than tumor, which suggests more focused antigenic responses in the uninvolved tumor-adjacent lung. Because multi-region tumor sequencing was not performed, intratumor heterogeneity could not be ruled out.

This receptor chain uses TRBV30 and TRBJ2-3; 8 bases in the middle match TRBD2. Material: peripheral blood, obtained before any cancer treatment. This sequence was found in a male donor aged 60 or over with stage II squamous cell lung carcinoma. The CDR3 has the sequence CAWRDTSGTAQRTQYF. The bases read TGTGCCTGGAGGGATACTAGCGGTACGGCACAGCGTACGCAGTATTTT.